Following are 26 T cell receptor beta chains from one sample sequenced in a study of technical replicates of blood from a few donors. Some clones are missing from TCRdb's copy, which holds only in-frame ones; the method was immunoSEQ multiplex PCR. The table lists 83,000 or so clones, approximately 92% of them singletons. Sample: T cells isolated from PBMCs. These receptors were obtained from a human donor in good health.

The CDR3 nucleotides read TGTGCCAGCAGCTACCGGGACAGGGACGGTGGCTACACCTTC. Amino acids: CASSYRDRDGGYTF. This chain joins TRBV5-6 and TRBJ1-2, with 9 bases identical to TRBD1. V was clipped by 3 bases and J by 7 bases; unmatched bases: 7. The CDR3 spans 14 residues. The germline V gene has CDR1 SGHDT and CDR2 YYEEEE. The variable domain in full, with the rest retrieved from reference TRBV5-6 and TRBJ1-2, is DAGVTQSPTHLIKTRGQQVTLRCSPKSGHDTVSWYQQALGQGPQFIFQYYEEEERQRGNFPDRFSGHQFPNYSSELNVNALLLGDSALYLCASSYRDRDGGYTFGSGTRLTVV.

J is TRBJ2-1 and V is TRBV27; D is undetermined. The V and J ends lost 3 bases and 3 bases respectively, with 24 bases between them. CDR1 and CDR2 from the germline V gene are MNHEY and SMNVEV (reference sequence). This CDR3 has 19 residues. DNA of the CDR3: TGTGCCAGCAGTTTGCTCCCACCCCAGATCCCAGAATACTACAATGAGCAGTTCTTC. This translates into CASSLLPPQIPEYYNEQFF.

The sample holds a few counts of this clone. DNA for the CDR3: TGTGCCAGCTCATTACAGGCGAACACTGAAGCTTTCTTT. Amino acid sequence: CASSLQANTEAFF. The chain uses TRBV18 and TRBJ1-1; tentatively, D is TRBD1 (5 bases). CDR1 is KGHSH and CDR2 is LQKENI in the germline V gene. The CDR3 loop spans 13 amino acids. V shed 5 bases and J shed 1 base, with 8 bases lying between them.

The CDR3: CASSSVFGASWYEQYF. The CDR3 bases are TGTGCCAGCAGCTCGGTTTTTGGGGCCTCATGGTACGAGCAGTACTTC. The chain combines TRBV5-4 with TRBJ2-7; D perhaps matches TRBD1 (5 bases). This CDR3 has 16 residues. V gave up 3 bases and J gave up 4 bases, with 20 bases separating them. Germline lookup yields CDR1 SGHNT and CDR2 YYREEE (reference sequence).

V is TRBV5-4 and J is TRBJ1-1; 7 bases fit TRBD1. Germline V gene data show CDR1 as SGHNT and CDR2 as YYREEE (reference sequence). The CDR3 extends over 14 amino acids. V lost 5 bases, J lost 0 bases, and 4 bases stayed unmatched. CDR3 DNA sequence: TGTGCCAGCAGTTACGGACAGGTGAACACTGAAGCTTTCTTT. This sequence encodes CASSYGQVNTEAFF.

This rearrangement joins TRBV5-1 to TRBJ2-7; 12 nucleotides align to TRBD1. V trimming: 4 bases; J trimming: 3 bases; junction bases outside the gene matches: 11. The CDR3 loop spans 17 amino acids. CDR1 is SGHRS, CDR2 YFSETQ, per germline. The CDR3 bases are TGCGCCAGCAGCGGGGGACAGGGGGCCCCTCACGTCTACGAGCAGTACTTC. Protein sequence: CASSGGQGAPHVYEQYF.

The chain combines TRBV27 with TRBJ2-5; D unclear. The germline V gene encodes CDR1 MNHEY and CDR2 SMNVEV (reference sequence). V gave up 8 bases and J gave up 5 bases, with 9 bases separating them. The CDR3 length is 11 residues. CDR3: CASEYGETQYF. The CDR3 DNA follows: TGTGCCAGCGAGTACGGGGAGACCCAGTACTTC.

The chain carries TRBV5-1 and TRBJ1-2, with 10 bases matching TRBD1. V lost 6 bases to trimming and J lost 8 bases; unmatched junction nucleotides: 10. CDR1 is SGHRS and CDR2 is YFSETQ in the germline V gene. This CDR3 is 14 amino acids long. CDR3 sequence reads: CASNPTGGERGYTF. Here the CDR3 DNA reads TGCGCCAGCAACCCGACAGGGGGCGAACGAGGCTACACCTTC.

V usage is TRBV6-1 and J usage is TRBJ1-5, with TRBD1 matching 7 bases. V dropped 7 bases and J dropped 16; count of bases not matched to a gene: 10. CDR3 length equals 11 residues. Germline V lookup: CDR1 MNHNS, CDR2 SASEGT. For the CDR3, the DNA is TGTGCCAGCAAGGGGGACAGTTTGATTCATTTT. Translated, it gives CASKGDSLIHF.

This clone was counted a few times. J is TRBJ1-5 and V is TRBV5-6; D not certain. The V gene lost 1 base and the J gene lost 0 bases, with 11 bases spanning the gap. From germline, CDR1 is SGHDT and CDR2 YYEEEE. This CDR3 is built from 16 residues. The CDR3, as DNA: TGTGCCAGCAGCTTGCGGGGAGGATATAGCAATCAGCCCCAGCATTTT. Translating gives CASSLRGGYSNQPQHF.

This chain links TRBV27 with TRBJ2-1; unclear D gene. Trimming pared 5 bases from V and 3 bases from J, leaving 2 bases between. CDR1 and CDR2 from the germline V gene are MNHEY and SMNVEV (reference sequence). The CDR3 has 11 amino acids. CDR3 in DNA: TGTGCCAGCAGTCTCTACAATGAGCAGTTCTTC. Protein product: CASSLYNEQFF.

This chain joins TRBV27 and TRBJ2-7, with no clear D. The CDR3 is made up of 11 amino acids. CDR1 is MNHEY, CDR2 SMNVEV, per germline (reference sequence). V was clipped by 6 bases and J by 6 bases, with 9 bases between them. The CDR3 DNA is TGTGCCAGCAGCTCCCCTATCGAGCAGTACTTC. Translation: CASSSPIEQYF.

The V gene is TRBV4-1, the J gene TRBJ2-1, with 7 positions matching TRBD2. CDR3 length equals 14 residues. Germline CDR1 is MGHRA and CDR2 is YSYEKL. V was clipped by 4 bases and J by 6 bases; unmatched bases: 6. The CDR3 bases are TGCGCCAGCAGCCTCGGACTAGTCGGCAATGAGCAGTTCTTC. This codes for CASSLGLVGNEQFF.

V gene TRBV9 combines with J gene TRBJ1-3; no clear D. CDR1 is SGDLS, CDR2 YYNGEE, per germline. This CDR3 is 15 amino acids long. Trimming took 0 bases from V and 4 from J, leaving 11 bases between them. The CDR3 region is CASSVEASRGNTIYF. For the CDR3, the DNA is TGTGCCAGCAGCGTAGAAGCCTCCCGCGGAAACACCATATATTTT.

This chain uses TRBV5-4 with TRBJ2-7; D gene ambiguous. This CDR3 region has 13 residues. V shed 0 bases and J shed 4 bases, with 8 bases lying between them. Germline lookup yields CDR1 SGHNT and CDR2 YYREEE (reference sequence). The CDR3 spells CASSLGGGYEQYF. In DNA, the CDR3 is TGTGCCAGCAGCTTGGGCGGCGGATACGAGCAGTACTTC.

The J gene is TRBJ1-5, the V gene TRBV28; D uncertain. CDR1 and CDR2 (germline): MDHEN, SYDVKM. Between the trimmed V and J ends, which lost 2 bases and 7 bases, there was a span of 6 bases. The CDR3 extends over 12 amino acids. CDR3 coding DNA: TGTGCCAGCAGTTTAGCGGGGCAGCCCCAGCATTTT. This codes for CASSLAGQPQHF.

This clone has only one observation. This chain joins TRBV6-1 and TRBJ2-3; D is uncertain. Trimming left V 4 bases short and J 2 bases short, with 4 bases between. The CDR3 totals 12 residues. Per the germline V gene, CDR1 is MNHNS and CDR2 is SASEGT. DNA of the CDR3: TGTGCCAGCAGTGCCAACACAGATACGCAGTATTTT. Residues: CASSANTDTQYF.

The V gene is TRBV7-8, the J gene TRBJ1-2; a weak D match, TRBD1 (5 bases). Germline V CDR1 and CDR2: SGHVS, FQNEAQ. The CDR3 is made up of 15 amino acids. V gave up 2 bases and J gave up 5 bases, with 15 bases separating them. In DNA, the CDR3 is TGTGCCAGCAGCTTATTGGGGCCCACGGGTTATGGCTACACCTTC. Translated: CASSLLGPTGYGYTF.

This clone has only one observation. The rearrangement joins TRBV5-6 to TRBJ2-1; 8 bases are a match to TRBD2. The CDR3 length is 17 residues. Germline values: CDR1 SGHDT, CDR2 YYEEEE. The V and J ends lost 2 bases and 7 bases, in that order; junction bases with no gene match: 14. Here the CDR3 reads CASSFFSGTRQHNEQFF. CDR3 coding DNA: TGTGCCAGCAGCTTTTTTAGCGGGACTCGTCAGCATAATGAGCAGTTCTTC.

This chain uses TRBV7-8 with TRBJ2-1; D is perhaps TRBD2 (6 bases). Per germline, CDR1 SGHVS and CDR2 FQNEAQ. Trimming cost V 2 bases and J 7 bases, with 18 bases left between them. The CDR3 runs 16 residues. CDR3 DNA: TGTGCCAGCAGCTTACATGTTTTAGCGGCGGAGAATGAGCAGTTCTTC. Residues: CASSLHVLAAENEQFF.

CDR3 residues: CASSNGQASNQPQHF. CDR3 coding DNA: TGTGCCAGCAGCAATGGACAGGCCAGCAATCAGCCCCAGCATTTT. This chain joins TRBV11-2 and TRBJ1-5; TRBD1 matches at 7 bases. V shed 5 bases and J 1 base; nucleotides not matched to a gene: 5. The CDR3 extends over 15 amino acids. Per germline, CDR1 SGHAT and CDR2 FQNNGV.

The chain recombines TRBV10-3 with TRBJ1-5, with D unclear. Germline CDR1 ENHRY, CDR2 SYGVKD. V lost 2 bases and J lost 2, with 13 bases in between. This CDR3 has 16 residues. The CDR3, as DNA: TGTGCCATCAGTGAGGGTTTGGGAGTGGGCAATCAGCCCCAGCATTTT. Translated: CAISEGLGVGNQPQHF.

The CDR3 protein is CASSLATGYYEQYF. The CDR3, as DNA: TGTGCCAGCAGCCTAGCCACAGGGTACTACGAGCAGTACTTC. The chain couples TRBV11-3 to TRBJ2-7; possible D gene TRBD1, 6 bases. This CDR3 region has 14 residues. V lost 5 bases and J 3 bases, leaving 14 bases between the germline ends. Germline CDR1 SGHNT, CDR2 YENEEA.

The chain employs TRBV11-2 and TRBJ2-7, with D perhaps matching TRBD2 (5 bases). Trimming pared 1 base from V and 3 bases from J, leaving 13 bases between. CDR1 and CDR2 from the germline V gene are SGHAT and FQNNGV. The CDR3 sequence is 15 residues long. This CDR3 is CASSLVEGSGYEQYF. The DNA for the CDR3 is TGTGCCAGCAGCTTAGTAGAGGGATCGGGCTACGAGCAGTACTTC.

The rearrangement uses TRBV29-1 and TRBJ1-1; D may be TRBD1 (5 bases). The CDR3 is made up of 11 amino acids. Germline loops: CDR1 SQVTM, CDR2 ANQGSEA. Trimming took off 3 bases at V and 11 bases at J, with 13 bases between the two ends. Here the CDR3 DNA reads TGCAGCGTTGACCTCCTCGGGGGTGCTTTCTTT. Translation: CSVDLLGGAFF.

The rearrangement uses TRBV2 and TRBJ2-2; D gene ambiguous. CDR1 and CDR2 (germline): SNHLY, FYNNEI. V lost 3 bases, J lost 5 bases, and 4 bases lay in between. This CDR3 contains 12 residues. The CDR3 DNA reads as TGTGCCAGCAGTGACCTAACCGGGGAGCTGTTTTTT. Its protein is CASSDLTGELFF.